Below are 22 T cell receptor beta chains sequenced from a single sample in a study of blood T cell repertoires in COVID-19. The protocol was immunoSEQ multiplex PCR, while the TCRdb copy is restricted to in-frame clones and leaves out a portion. The table shows more than 150,000 clones, with roughly 84% occurring only once. Sequenced: PBMCs or T cells enriched from blood (not recorded which). Source of these receptors: a woman between 50 and 59 years old who had recovered from COVID-19.

The V gene is TRBV10-3, the J gene TRBJ2-2, with 10 bases matching TRBD1. Losses at the gene ends were 8 bases for V and 4 bases for J; bases not matched to a gene: 4. There are 14 residues in the CDR3. The germline V gene encodes CDR1 ENHRY and CDR2 SYGVKD. The CDR3 DNA follows: TGTGCCATCCGGGACAGGGGCTCCACCGGGGAGCTGTTTTTT. Residues: CAIRDRGSTGELFF.

The chain is built from TRBV10-3 and TRBJ2-7, with D uncertain. This CDR3 comprises 12 residues. Germline values: CDR1 ENHRY, CDR2 SYGVKD. V was shortened by 2 bases and J by 4 bases, with 6 bases between the two germline ends. This CDR3 reads CAISERVYEQYF. CDR3 in DNA: TGTGCCATCAGTGAGCGAGTATACGAGCAGTACTTC.

This rearrangement joins TRBV2 to TRBJ2-5, with TRBD1 identical over 9 bases. This CDR3 comprises 14 residues. V gave up 6 bases and J gave up 9 bases; unmatched junction bases: 11. Germline V lookup: CDR1 SNHLY, CDR2 FYNNEI. This CDR3 reads CASRGDRVVTAQYF. DNA for the CDR3: TGTGCCAGCAGGGGGGACAGGGTGGTCACGGCCCAGTACTTC.

DNA of the CDR3: TGTGCCAGCAGCCAGACCGTGGGGCCACCCCTCCACTTT. Its protein is CASSQTVGPPLHF. V and J are TRBV4-2 and TRBJ1-6, with a weak D call TRBD1 (5 bases). V was clipped by 3 bases and J by 11 bases, with 11 bases between them. The CDR3 spans 13 residues. Germline V lookup: CDR1 LGHNA, CDR2 YNFKEQ.

The chain links TRBV5-1 to TRBJ2-5, with 8 bases lining up with TRBD1. The CDR3 spans 13 residues. J was trimmed by 4 bases and V by 8 bases; bases with no gene match: 7. The V gene's germline CDR1 is SGHRS and CDR2 YFSETQ. This chain's CDR3 is CASTPRGRETQYF. The CDR3 DNA follows: TGCGCCAGTACCCCCAGGGGGCGAGAGACCCAGTACTTC.

This clone occurred a few times. This chain joins TRBV29-1 and TRBJ2-1; the D gene is possibly TRBD2 (6 bases). The CDR3 sequence is 14 residues long. Germline lookup yields CDR1 SQVTM and CDR2 ANQGSEA. V was shortened by 4 bases and J by 2 bases, with 12 bases between the two germline ends. In DNA form, the CDR3 reads TGCAGCGTTGTACTAGCAGGAACCTACAATGAGCAGTTCTTC. Translating it yields CSVVLAGTYNEQFF.

The chain recombines TRBV24-1 with TRBJ2-1; 10 bases are a match to TRBD2. Trimming removed 7 bases from V and 9 bases from J; junction bases left unmatched: 11. CDR1 and CDR2 (germline): KGHDR, SFDVKD. The CDR3 length is 15 residues. The CDR3 reads CATRGAGGSYGEQFF. DNA for the CDR3: TGTGCCACCAGAGGAGCGGGAGGGTCTTATGGTGAGCAGTTCTTC.

This chain connects TRBV24-1 to TRBJ1-2; 8 nucleotides align to TRBD1. Unmatched junction bases numbered 5, after V lost 4 bases and J lost 2 bases. The CDR3 consists of 15 residues. Per germline, CDR1 KGHDR and CDR2 SFDVKD. CDR3 loop: CATSDPRTGNYGYTF. CDR3 sequence (DNA): TGTGCCACCAGTGACCCCCGGACAGGGAACTATGGCTACACCTTC.

The genes are TRBV11-2 and TRBJ2-1; TRBD2 matches at 8 bases. CDR3 length: 13 residues. The germline CDR1 and CDR2 sequences are SGHAT and FQNNGV. CDR3 loop: CAVAGRGYNEQFF. CDR3 bases: TGTGCAGTAGCGGGACGGGGATACAATGAGCAGTTCTTC.

The rearrangement links TRBV11-2 to TRBJ1-2; D not certain. The CDR3 totals 16 residues. V gave up 0 bases and J gave up 1 base, with 12 bases separating them. Germline assignment: CDR1 SGHAT and CDR2 FQNNGV. The DNA of the CDR3 is TGTGCCAGCAGCTTAGATCCGGCAGGAAATAACTATGGCTACACCTTC. It specifies CASSLDPAGNNYGYTF.

The chain uses TRBV12-2 and TRBJ2-2; the DNA was not compared with TRBD1, the D call given in the table. TRBV12-2 is an annotated pseudogene. This CDR3 has 19 amino acids. CDR3 amino acids: CASHPTIGLRDREFRELFF. The CDR3 nucleotides are TGTGCAAGTCATCCGACAATTGGGCTCCGGGACAGGGAATTCAGGGAGCTGTTTTTT.

The chain employs TRBV18 and TRBJ1-2, with 8 bases that match TRBD1. Per germline, CDR1 KGHSH and CDR2 LQKENI. The CDR3 runs 15 residues. V was clipped by 2 bases and J by 6 bases; unmatched bases: 8. Here the CDR3 DNA reads TGTGCCAGCTCACCAACTCAGGGGGCGCCCCATGGCTACACCTTC. Translating it yields CASSPTQGAPHGYTF.

The J gene is TRBJ2-1, the V gene TRBV10-3, with 11 bases fitting TRBD2. The CDR3 length is 17 residues. With V trimmed by 9 bases and J by 8 bases, 18 bases remained unmatched. CDR1 and CDR2 from the germline V gene are ENHRY and SYGVKD. DNA for the CDR3: TGTGCCATTCGTTCAGAGTCCGGGACTAGCGGATACTATGAGCAGTTCTTC. Residues: CAIRSESGTSGYYEQFF.

The chain links TRBV11-2 to TRBJ1-4; D call uncertain. This CDR3 has 18 residues. Germline-derived CDR1 and CDR2 are SGHAT and FQNNGV. Deletions cut 5 bases from V and 7 bases from J, with 26 bases between. The CDR3 DNA is TGTGCCAGCAGCCCGAGCGGGAGGGCTTCCGCGTTTAGTGAAAAACTGTTTTTT. Its protein product is CASSPSGRASAFSEKLFF.

The gene calls are TRBV3-1 (or the pseudogene TRBV3-2) and TRBJ2-7; the match to TRBD1 covers 7 bases. Per germline, CDR1 LGHDT and CDR2 YNNKEL (reference sequence). This CDR3 comprises 14 residues. The J segment lost 3 bases and the V segment lost 1 base, leaving 3 bases of the junction unmatched. The CDR3 region is CASSQAGQSYEQYF. CDR3 DNA: TGTGCCAGCAGCCAAGCGGGACAGAGCTACGAGCAGTACTTC.

This rearrangement joins TRBV11-1 to TRBJ1-2; 7 bases map to TRBD1. With V trimmed by 2 bases and J by 5 bases, 2 bases remained unmatched. Looked up from germline, CDR1 is SGHAT and CDR2 is FQDESV (reference sequence). This CDR3 comprises 13 residues. In DNA form, the CDR3 reads TGTGCCAGCAGCTTAAACAGGGGATATGGCTACACCTTC. Its protein is CASSLNRGYGYTF.

This chain uses TRBV4-2 with TRBJ2-2; no reliable D call. V gave up 5 bases and J gave up 6 bases, with 16 bases separating them. CDR3 length equals 15 residues. Germline values: CDR1 LGHNA, CDR2 YNFKEQ. The CDR3 reads CASSDLAEISGELFF. In DNA form, the CDR3 reads TGTGCCAGCAGCGACCTTGCGGAGATATCCGGGGAGCTGTTTTTT.

In nucleotides, the CDR3 is TGTGCCAGCAGTTCTCCGGGGATGAACACTGAAGCTTTCTTT. It specifies CASSSPGMNTEAFF. The genes are TRBV28 and TRBJ1-1; D unresolved. Per germline, CDR1 MDHEN and CDR2 SYDVKM. V was clipped by 4 bases and J by 0 bases, with 9 bases between them. This CDR3 is built from 14 residues.

The chain uses TRBV19 and TRBJ2-3; 10 bases map to TRBD2. CDR1 LNHDA and CDR2 SQIVND come from the germline V gene (reference sequence). The CDR3 runs to 19 residues. The junction had 19 bases not matched to a gene; V was cut back by 7 bases and J by 3 bases. CDR3 sequence (DNA): TGTGCCAGTATCGGAGGGCGGACTAGCGGACCTGTGAAGACAGATACGCAGTATTTT. Residues: CASIGGRTSGPVKTDTQYF.

The sample holds one count of this clone. This chain uses TRBV21-1 with TRBJ1-1; the table gives TRBD1 as D, unverified against the DNA. TRBV21-1 is reported as a pseudogene. This CDR3 spans 15 amino acids. The CDR3 sequence: CASSDRTGGSYEAFF. Here the CDR3 DNA reads TGTGCCAGCAGCGACCGGACAGGGGGCTCTTATGAAGCTTTCTTT.

Worth noting for this clone: Germline and junction disagree at one end, which may indicate a read error. The chain has TRBV11-2 and TRBJ2-1; D gene ambiguous. The germline V gene encodes CDR1 SGHAT and CDR2 FQNNGV. The CDR3 runs to 17 residues. The CDR3 DNA reads TGTGCCAGCAGCTTATTGGCAGCACGTAATTCGGTTAAGCGCCAGCTCTTC. Its translation is CASSLLAARNSVKRQLF.

V usage is TRBV7-2 and J usage is TRBJ2-7; D may be TRBD2 (5 bases). The V end was cut by 5 bases, the J end by 4 bases, with 12 bases between. The CDR3 totals 13 residues. Germline-derived CDR1 and CDR2 are SGHTA and FQGNSA. The CDR3, as DNA: TGTGCCAGCAGCCCCGGGAAGCCTTACGAGCAGTACTTC. Translation gives CASSPGKPYEQYF.